A selection of T cell receptor beta chains follows, all from one sample in a study of blood T cells in healthy people across ages. TCRdb reprocessed the 5' RACE reads with MiXCR, giving one entry per CDR3 protein. The sample yields 550,000 to 750,000 distinct CDR3 sequences, more than 20% seen once. Sequenced material: blood. These receptors came from a man between 65 and 85 years old in good health. The CDR3 runs from the conserved cysteine through the conserved F or W. Fields, in order: V gene, D gene, J gene, clone size, CDR3 protein, CDR3 DNA. The D gene is left open where the match is weak. A clone size is listed for some rows: how often the clone was seen (once, few, many), or a class if it is expanded.

TRBV3-1	.	TRBJ2-7	.	CASSQGAIAYEQYF	TGTGCCAGCAGCCAAGGAGCTATAGCCTACGAGCAGTACTTC
TRBV18	TRBD2	TRBJ2-7	.	CASSPGRGGYEQYF	TGTGCCAGCTCACCAGGGCGCGGGGGTTACGAGCAGTACTTC
TRBV14	TRBD2	TRBJ2-5	.	CASSQDPGLVVVTQYF	TGTGCCAGCAGCCAAGATCCGGGACTAGTAGTGGTGACCCAGTACTTC
TRBV20-1	.	TRBJ1-1	.	CSARVPWGNTEAFF	TGCAGTGCTAGAGTCCCTTGGGGGAACACTGAAGCTTTCTTT
TRBV20-1	.	TRBJ2-4	.	CSARDNRRIQYF	TGCAGTGCTAGAGATAACCGGAGAATTCAGTACTTC
TRBV4-1	.	TRBJ1-3	few	CASSQLVSRNTIYF	TGCGCCAGCAGCCAATTAGTATCCAGAAACACCATATATTTT
TRBV12-3/TRBV12-4	.	TRBJ2-5	.	CASSFGGGFQETQYF	TGTGCCAGCAGTTTTGGTGGGGGGTTCCAAGAGACCCAGTACTTC
TRBV12-3/TRBV12-4	.	TRBJ2-5	few	CASSLPPPQETQYF	TGTGCCAGCAGTTTGCCCCCCCCCCAGGAGACCCAGTACTTC
TRBV29-1	.	TRBJ1-2	once	CSVEDQGLQWDGYTF	TGCAGCGTTGAAGATCAAGGCCTCCAGTGGGATGGCTACACCTTC
TRBV15	TRBD2	TRBJ2-1	.	CATSRGTGGSIYNEQFF	TGTGCCACCAGCAGAGGGACTGGCGGGAGCATCTACAATGAGCAGTTCTTC
TRBV15	.	TRBJ2-2	.	CATSRNTGELFF	TGTGCCACCAGCAGAAACACCGGGGAGCTGTTTTTT
TRBV5-1	TRBD1	TRBJ1-4	few	CASSTSDRFDEKLFF	TGCGCCAGCAGTACCTCGGACAGGTTTGATGAAAAACTGTTTTTT
TRBV4-1	.	TRBJ1-6	.	CASSQDVETVNSPLHF	TGCGCCAGCAGCCAAGATGTAGAGACAGTCAATTCACCCCTCCACTTT
TRBV18	.	TRBJ2-4	few	CASSPIQAKNIQYF	TGTGCCAGCTCACCAATTCAAGCCAAAAACATTCAGTACTTC
TRBV2	TRBD1	TRBJ2-4	few	CASSRRQGRNIQYF	TGTGCCAGCAGCCGCAGACAGGGCAGGAACATTCAGTACTTC
TRBV29-1	.	TRBJ2-7	.	CSVGVGGQREQYF	TGCAGCGTTGGTGTGGGGGGCCAAAGGGAGCAGTACTTC
TRBV27	.	TRBJ2-3	many	CASSLHHGVVDFDTQYF	TGTGCCAGCAGTTTACACCACGGGGTAGTAGATTTTGATACGCAGTATTTT
TRBV12-3/TRBV12-4	.	TRBJ2-7	few	CASRTGEGSYEQYF	TGTGCCAGCAGAACGGGAGAAGGGTCCTACGAGCAGTACTTC
TRBV11-2	.	TRBJ1-1	few	CASGEYTEAFF	TGTGCCAGCGGCGAGTACACTGAAGCTTTCTTT
TRBV27	.	TRBJ1-1	.	CASGSWGGTEAFF	TGTGCCAGCGGGTCGTGGGGTGGCACTGAAGCTTTCTTT
TRBV7-9	.	TRBJ2-7	.	CASSFGGAEYEQYF	TGTGCCAGCAGCTTCGGGGGCGCAGAATACGAGCAGTACTTC
TRBV28	.	TRBJ2-4	few	CASSPKIVLAKNIQYF	TGTGCCAGCAGTCCCAAGATCGTTCTAGCCAAAAACATTCAGTACTTC
TRBV11-2	.	TRBJ1-5	few	CASSLDREVHQPQHF	TGTGCCAGCAGCTTAGACAGGGAAGTTCATCAGCCCCAGCATTTT
TRBV3-1	.	TRBJ1-1	few	CASSQGGETGEAFF	TGTGCCAGCAGCCAAGGGGGAGAGACAGGTGAAGCTTTCTTT
TRBV20-1	.	TRBJ2-4	few	CSALHRLGLAKNIQYF	TGCAGTGCTTTACACCGCCTAGGACTAGCCAAAAACATTCAGTACTTC
TRBV6-6	TRBD1	TRBJ2-7	.	CASEGAGEQYF	TGTGCCAGTGAGGGGGCTGGCGAGCAGTACTTC
TRBV20-1	TRBD1	TRBJ2-7	.	CSAKDRVGSWDSYEQYF	TGCAGTGCCAAGGACAGGGTTGGCTCCTGGGACTCCTACGAGCAGTACTTC
TRBV5-1	.	TRBJ2-3	few	CASSSRASTDTQYF	TGCGCCAGCAGCAGTCGGGCTAGCACAGATACGCAGTATTTT
TRBV5-1	.	TRBJ2-1	few	CASSLGQEEFF	TGCGCCAGCAGCTTGGGCCAGGAGGAGTTCTTC